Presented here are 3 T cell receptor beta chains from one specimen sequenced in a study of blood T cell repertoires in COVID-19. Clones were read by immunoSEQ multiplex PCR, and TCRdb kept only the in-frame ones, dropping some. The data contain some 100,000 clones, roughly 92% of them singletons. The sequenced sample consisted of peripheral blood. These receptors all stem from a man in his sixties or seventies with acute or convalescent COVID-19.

The CDR3 loop reads CASSTTSAVSSYEQYF. DNA for the CDR3: TGTGCCAGCAGCACCACCTCCGCGGTAAGCTCCTACGAGCAGTACTTC. The chain is built from TRBV7-9 and TRBJ2-7; D unclear. The CDR3 sequence is 16 residues long. V lost 5 bases, J lost 0 bases, and 17 bases lay in between. CDR1 SEHNR and CDR2 FQNEAQ come from the germline V gene (reference sequence).

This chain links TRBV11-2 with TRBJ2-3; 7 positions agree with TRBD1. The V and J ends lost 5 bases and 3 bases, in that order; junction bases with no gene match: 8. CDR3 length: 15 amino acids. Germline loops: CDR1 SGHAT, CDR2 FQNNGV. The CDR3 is CASSANRGSTDTQYF. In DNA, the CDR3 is TGTGCCAGCAGCGCTAACAGGGGTTCGACAGATACGCAGTATTTT.

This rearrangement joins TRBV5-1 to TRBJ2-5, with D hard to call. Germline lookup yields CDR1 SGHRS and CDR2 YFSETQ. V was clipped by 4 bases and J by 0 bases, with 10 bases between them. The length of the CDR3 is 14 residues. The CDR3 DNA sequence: TGCGCCAGCAGCCCGGGTCCGTACCAAGAGACCCAGTACTTC. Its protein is CASSPGPYQETQYF.